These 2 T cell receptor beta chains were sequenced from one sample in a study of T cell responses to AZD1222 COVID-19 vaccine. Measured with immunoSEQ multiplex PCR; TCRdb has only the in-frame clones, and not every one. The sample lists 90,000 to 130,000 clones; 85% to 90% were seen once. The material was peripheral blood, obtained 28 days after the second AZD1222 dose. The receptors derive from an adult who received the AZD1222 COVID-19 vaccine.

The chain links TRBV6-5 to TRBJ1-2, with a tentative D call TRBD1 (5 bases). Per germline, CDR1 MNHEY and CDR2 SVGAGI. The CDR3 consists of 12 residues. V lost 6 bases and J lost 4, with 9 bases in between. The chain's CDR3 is CASRRTGYGYTF. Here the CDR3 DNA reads TGTGCCAGCAGGAGAACAGGCTATGGCTACACCTTC.

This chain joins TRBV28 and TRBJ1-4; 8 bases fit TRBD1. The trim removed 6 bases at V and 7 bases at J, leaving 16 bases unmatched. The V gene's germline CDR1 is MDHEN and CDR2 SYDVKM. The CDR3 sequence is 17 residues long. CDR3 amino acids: CASRAPTGAGSTEKLFF. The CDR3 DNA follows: TGTGCCAGCAGAGCACCGACAGGGGCCGGGTCTACTGAAAAACTGTTTTTT.